This T cell receptor beta chain was found in a study of blood T cell repertoires in COVID-19. Study background: Nucleic acid was either cDNA or gDNA, and it came from T cells, B-cell-depleted T cells, or PBMCs.

Participants' own reports of clinical history determined their cohort assignment. J was trimmed by 0 bases and V by 4 bases; bases with no gene match: 6. The CDR3 has 16 residues. Germline V gives CDR1 KGHDR, CDR2 SFDVKD. Original processing notes: Reference gene primer amplification in the assay estimated nucleated cell counts. TCRdb's table, derived via immunoSEQ multiplex PCR, lists solely in-frame clones and lacks some. That table furnishes V, J and clone size, whereas the DNA furnished D and trimming. The sample holds just over 300,000 clones, approximately 90% seen once. The sequencing sample was made of PBMCs or T cells enriched from blood (not recorded which). This chain uses TRBV24-1 with TRBJ2-3; TRBD2 agrees at 7 bases. The sequence derives from a woman in her thirties or forties who had recovered from COVID-19. CDR3 in DNA: TGTGCCACCAGTGACCAGCGGGGATCTAGCACAGATACGCAGTATTTT. Translating it yields CATSDQRGSSTDTQYF.